The entry below describes one TCR beta chain. Its antigen is as yet unknown. This sample was included in a study of T cell responses to AZD1222 COVID-19 vaccine. As for the study in general: Second-dose timings of about 4 or about 12 weeks were pooled. Overall study findings and caveats: At study baseline, merely more than 5 AZD1222 recipients were seropositive.

V gave up 5 bases and J gave up 0 bases, with 11 bases separating them. Germline-derived CDR1 and CDR2 are MNHEY and SVGEGT. This CDR3 is built from 15 residues. Profiling relied on immunoSEQ multiplex PCR, and the TCRdb table lists in-frame clones only, not all of them. The sample comprises more than 95,000 clones, approximately 88% of which are singletons, and about 20% rests with the top ten. The chain links TRBV6-2 or TRBV6-3 to TRBJ2-4; possible D gene TRBD2, 6 bases. The receptor's source is an adult in good health. Source: peripheral blood, taken on day 0 of AZD1222 vaccination. The CDR3 nucleotides are TGTGCCAGCAGTCCCGGGAGCGCAGCCAAAAACATTCAGTACTTC. The encoded protein is CASSPGSAAKNIQYF.